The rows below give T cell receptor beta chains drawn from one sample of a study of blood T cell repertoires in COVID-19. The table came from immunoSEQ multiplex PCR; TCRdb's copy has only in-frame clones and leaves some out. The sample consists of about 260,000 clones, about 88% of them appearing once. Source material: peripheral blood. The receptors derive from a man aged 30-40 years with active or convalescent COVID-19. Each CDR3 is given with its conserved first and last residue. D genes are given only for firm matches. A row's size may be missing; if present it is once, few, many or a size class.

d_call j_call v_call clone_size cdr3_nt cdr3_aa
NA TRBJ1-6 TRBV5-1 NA TGCGCCAGCAGCCACCGGACAGCAGCCTCCAATTCACCCCTCCACTTT CASSHRTAASNSPLHF
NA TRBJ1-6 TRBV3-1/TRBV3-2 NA TGTGCCAGCAGCCAGGAGAGGCATTCACCCCTCCACTTT CASSQERHSPLHF
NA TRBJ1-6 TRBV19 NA TGTGCCAGTAGTATAGGGGGCCGAAACTTTAATTCACCCCTCCACTTT CASSIGGRNFNSPLHF
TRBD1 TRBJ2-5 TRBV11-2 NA TGTGCCAGCAAGTCCGGGACAGGGGCATACCAAGAGACCCAGTACTTC CASKSGTGAYQETQYF
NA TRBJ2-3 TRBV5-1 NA TGCGCCAGCAGCGCTGGGGGGGCCTCGTTAGGCACAGATACGCAGTATTTT CASSAGGASLGTDTQYF
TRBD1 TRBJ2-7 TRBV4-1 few TGCGCCAGCAGCCACGGACAGGGGAGCAACGAGCAGTACTTC CASSHGQGSNEQYF
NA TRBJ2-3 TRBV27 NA TGTGCCAGCAGTTTACGGTTCCGCACAGATACGCAGTATTTT CASSLRFRTDTQYF
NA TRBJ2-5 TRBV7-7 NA TGTGCCAGCAGCTTTACACCGGGACACCGAGGGGAGACCCAGTACTTC CASSFTPGHRGETQYF
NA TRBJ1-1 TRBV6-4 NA TGTGCCAGCAAGAGGGCGAATCATCACAGTGAAGCTTTCTTT CASKRANHHSEAFF
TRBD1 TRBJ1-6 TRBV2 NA TGTGCCGGAATACGGGACAGTAATTCACCCCTCCACTTT CAGIRDSNSPLHF